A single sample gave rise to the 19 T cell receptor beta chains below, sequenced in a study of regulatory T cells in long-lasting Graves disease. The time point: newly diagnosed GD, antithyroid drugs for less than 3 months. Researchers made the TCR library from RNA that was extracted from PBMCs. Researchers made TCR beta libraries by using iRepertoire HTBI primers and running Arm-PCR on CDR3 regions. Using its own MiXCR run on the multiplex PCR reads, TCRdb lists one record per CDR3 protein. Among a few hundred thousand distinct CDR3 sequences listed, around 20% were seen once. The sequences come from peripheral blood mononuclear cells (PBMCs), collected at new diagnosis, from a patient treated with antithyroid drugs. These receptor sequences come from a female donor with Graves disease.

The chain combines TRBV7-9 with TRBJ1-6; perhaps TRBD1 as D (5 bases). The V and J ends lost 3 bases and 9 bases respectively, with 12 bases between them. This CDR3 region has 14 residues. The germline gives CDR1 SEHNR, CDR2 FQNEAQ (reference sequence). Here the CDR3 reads CASSLKSGGSPLHF. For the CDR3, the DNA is TGTGCCAGCAGCTTGAAAAGCGGGGGTTCACCCCTCCACTTT.

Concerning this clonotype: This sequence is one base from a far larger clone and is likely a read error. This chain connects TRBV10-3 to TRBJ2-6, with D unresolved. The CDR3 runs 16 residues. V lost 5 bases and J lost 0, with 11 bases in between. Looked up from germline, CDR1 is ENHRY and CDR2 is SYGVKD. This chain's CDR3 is CAISWSLSSGANVLTF. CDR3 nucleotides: TGTGCCATCAGTTGGTCCCTGAGCTCTGGGGCCAACGTCCTGACTTTC.

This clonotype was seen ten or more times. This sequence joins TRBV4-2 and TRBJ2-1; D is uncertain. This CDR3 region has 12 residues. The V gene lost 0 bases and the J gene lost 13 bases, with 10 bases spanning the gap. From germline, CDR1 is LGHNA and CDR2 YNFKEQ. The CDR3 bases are TGTGCCAGCAGCCAAGAAAAAGGTTCACAGTTCTTC. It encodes CASSQEKGSQFF.

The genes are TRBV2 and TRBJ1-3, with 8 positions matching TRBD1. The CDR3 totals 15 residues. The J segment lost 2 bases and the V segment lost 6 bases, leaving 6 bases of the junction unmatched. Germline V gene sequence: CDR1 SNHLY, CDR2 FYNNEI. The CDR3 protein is CASSVSQGAGNTIYF. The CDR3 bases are TGTGCCAGCAGCGTTTCACAGGGGGCTGGAAACACCATATATTTT.

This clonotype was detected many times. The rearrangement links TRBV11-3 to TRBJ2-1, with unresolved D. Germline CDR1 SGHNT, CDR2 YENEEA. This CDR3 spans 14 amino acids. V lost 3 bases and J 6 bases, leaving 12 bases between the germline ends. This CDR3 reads CASSFQTASNEQFF. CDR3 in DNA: TGTGCCAGCAGCTTCCAGACTGCCTCCAATGAGCAGTTCTTC.

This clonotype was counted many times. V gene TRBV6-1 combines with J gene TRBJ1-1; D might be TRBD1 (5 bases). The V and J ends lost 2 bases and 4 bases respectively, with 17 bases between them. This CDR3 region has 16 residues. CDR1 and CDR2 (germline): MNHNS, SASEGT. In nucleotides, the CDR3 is TGTGCCAGCAGTGAATCAGTGGGGCTAGGGAGCACTGAAGCTTTCTTT. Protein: CASSESVGLGSTEAFF.

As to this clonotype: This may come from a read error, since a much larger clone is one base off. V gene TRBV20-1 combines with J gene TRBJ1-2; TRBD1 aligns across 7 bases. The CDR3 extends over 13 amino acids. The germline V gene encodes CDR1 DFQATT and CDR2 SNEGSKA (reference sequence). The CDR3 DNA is TGCAGTGTTAGAGATAGCCAGGGGGGTGGCTACACCTTC. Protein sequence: CSVRDSQGGGYTF.

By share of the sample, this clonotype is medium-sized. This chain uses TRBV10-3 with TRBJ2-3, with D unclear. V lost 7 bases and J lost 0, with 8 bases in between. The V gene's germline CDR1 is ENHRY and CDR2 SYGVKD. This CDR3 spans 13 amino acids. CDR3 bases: TGTGCCATCAAGGACCCTAGCACAGATACGCAGTATTTT. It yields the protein CAIKDPSTDTQYF.

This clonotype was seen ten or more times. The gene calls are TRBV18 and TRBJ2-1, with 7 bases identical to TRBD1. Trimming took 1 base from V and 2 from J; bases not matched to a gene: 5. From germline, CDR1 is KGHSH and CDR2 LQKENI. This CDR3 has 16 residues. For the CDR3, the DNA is TGTGCCAGCTCACCACAGGGGGCAAACGCCTACAATGAGCAGTTCTTC. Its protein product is CASSPQGANAYNEQFF.

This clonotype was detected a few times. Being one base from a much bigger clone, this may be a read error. CDR3: CASSDRQGWNERFF. The CDR3 DNA reads TGTGCCAGCAGCGATAGACAGGGGTGGAATGAGCGGTTCTTC. The V gene is TRBV6-1, the J gene TRBJ2-1; 8 bases match TRBD1. Looked up from germline, CDR1 is MNHNS and CDR2 is SASEGT. The CDR3 consists of 14 residues.

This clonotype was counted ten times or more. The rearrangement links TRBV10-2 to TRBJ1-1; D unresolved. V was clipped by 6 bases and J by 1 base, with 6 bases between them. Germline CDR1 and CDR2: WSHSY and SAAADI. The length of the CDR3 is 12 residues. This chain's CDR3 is CASRERNTEAFF. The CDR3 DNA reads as TGCGCCAGCAGGGAACGGAACACTGAAGCTTTCTTT.

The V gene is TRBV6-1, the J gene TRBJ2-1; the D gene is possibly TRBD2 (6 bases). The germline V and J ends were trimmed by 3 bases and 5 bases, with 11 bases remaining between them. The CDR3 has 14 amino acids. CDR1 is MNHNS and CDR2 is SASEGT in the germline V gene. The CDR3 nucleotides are TGTGCCAGCAGTGACGGGGGACGGGACAATGAGCAGTTCTTC. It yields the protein CASSDGGRDNEQFF.

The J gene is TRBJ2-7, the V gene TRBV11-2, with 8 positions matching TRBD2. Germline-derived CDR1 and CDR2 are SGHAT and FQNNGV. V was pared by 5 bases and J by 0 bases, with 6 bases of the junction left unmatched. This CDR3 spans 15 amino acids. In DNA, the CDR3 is TGTGCCAGCAGCCCGCAGGCGGGAGGCTCCTACGAGCAGTACTTC. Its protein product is CASSPQAGGSYEQYF.

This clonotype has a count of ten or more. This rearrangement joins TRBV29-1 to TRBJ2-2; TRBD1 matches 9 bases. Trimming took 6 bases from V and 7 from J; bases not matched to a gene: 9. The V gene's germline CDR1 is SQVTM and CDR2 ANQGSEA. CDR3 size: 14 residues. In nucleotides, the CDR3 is TGCAGCGTCGCAAAACAGGGGGCAGGCGGGGAGCTGTTTTTT. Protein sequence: CSVAKQGAGGELFF.

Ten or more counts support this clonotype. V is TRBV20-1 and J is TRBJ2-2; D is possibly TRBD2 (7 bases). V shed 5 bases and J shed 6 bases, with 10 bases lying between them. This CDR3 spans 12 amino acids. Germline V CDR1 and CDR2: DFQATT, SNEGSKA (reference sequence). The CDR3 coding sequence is TGCAGTGCTCGGGGGGCGGCCGGGGAGCTGTTTTTT. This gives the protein CSARGAAGELFF.

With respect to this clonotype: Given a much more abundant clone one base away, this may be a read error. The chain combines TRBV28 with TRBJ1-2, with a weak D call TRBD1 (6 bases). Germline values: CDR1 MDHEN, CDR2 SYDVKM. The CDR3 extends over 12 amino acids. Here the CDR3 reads CASSNRVYGCTF. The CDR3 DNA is TGTGCCAGCAGTAACAGGGTTTATGGCTGCACCTTC.

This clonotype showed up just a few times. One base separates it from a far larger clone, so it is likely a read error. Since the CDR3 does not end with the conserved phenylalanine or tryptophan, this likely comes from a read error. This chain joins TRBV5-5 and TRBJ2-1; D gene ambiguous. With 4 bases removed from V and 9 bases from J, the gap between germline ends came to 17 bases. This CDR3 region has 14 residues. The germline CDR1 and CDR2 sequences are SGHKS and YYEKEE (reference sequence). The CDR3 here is CASSPGVQLGEQFL. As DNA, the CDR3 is TGTGCCAGCAGCCCCGGCGTACAATTGGGTGAGCAGTTCCTC.

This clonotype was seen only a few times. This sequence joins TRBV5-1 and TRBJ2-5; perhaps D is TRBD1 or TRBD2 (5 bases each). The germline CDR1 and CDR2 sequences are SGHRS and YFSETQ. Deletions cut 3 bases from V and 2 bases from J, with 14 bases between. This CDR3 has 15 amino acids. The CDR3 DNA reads TGCGCCAGCAGCTCGGGACGGGTACCGCAAGAGACCCAGTACTTC. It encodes CASSSGRVPQETQYF.

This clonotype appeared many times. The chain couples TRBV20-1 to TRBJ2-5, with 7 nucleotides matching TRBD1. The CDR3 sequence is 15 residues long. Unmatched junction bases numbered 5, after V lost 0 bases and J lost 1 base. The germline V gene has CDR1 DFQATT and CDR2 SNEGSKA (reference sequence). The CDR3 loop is CSARDFGTAQETQYF. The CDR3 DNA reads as TGCAGTGCTAGAGATTTCGGGACAGCCCAAGAGACCCAGTACTTC.